Listed below are T cell receptor beta chains from one sample, sequenced in a study of CD8 T cells in Susac syndrome. Each CDR3 protein gets one entry after TCRdb re-called the immunoSEQ multiplex PCR reads with MiXCR. Of approximately 270,000 distinct CDR3 sequences listed, about 93% are singletons. The sequenced sample consisted of CD4+ T cells from PBMCs. These receptor sequences come from a human donor with multiple sclerosis. The conserved cysteine and the conserved F or W are not part of the CDR3 here.

J gene,V gene,CDR3 protein
TRBJ1-2,TRBV29-1,SVSRVYGYT
TRBJ2-4,TRBV28,ASSSQGAGVTGNIQY
TRBJ1-6,TRBV20-1,SARPVGNSPLH
TRBJ1-1,TRBV3-1,ASSQATGEAF
TRBJ2-6,TRBV9,ASSDAPRPSGANVLT
TRBJ1-2,TRBV30,ASSVGTGGESGYT
TRBJ2-7,TRBV7-2,ASTDFLGLPSSYEQY
TRBJ1-2,TRBV2,ASSEGGQGTYGYT
TRBJ1-4,TRBV30,AGSLVIQGLNEKLF
TRBJ2-7,TRBV20-1,SAYRGVEQY
TRBJ1-2,TRBV3-1,ASSLPGRSLYGYT
TRBJ2-4,TRBV12-3/TRBV12-4,ASGRARADKNIQY
TRBJ1-6,TRBV30,AWTRIPSPLH
TRBJ1-4,TRBV9,ASSVDGAGEKLF
TRBJ2-3,TRBV11-2,ASSLVRAPDTQY
TRBJ2-4,TRBV29-1,SVPGQGEGKNIQY
TRBJ2-7,TRBV2,AIEQTGGDEQY
TRBJ2-7,TRBV29-1,SADRGNEQY
TRBJ1-3,TRBV6-6,ASSSGWGNTIY
TRBJ2-7,TRBV7-2,ASSRIGAYYEQY
TRBJ2-5,TRBV5-4,ASSLWAGGQAETQY
TRBJ2-7,TRBV20-1,SAYPPGTSYEQY
TRBJ1-5,TRBV19,ATTYRGYSNQPQH
TRBJ1-5,TRBV4-1,ASSQAGRLGNQPQH
TRBJ2-1,TRBV15,ATSAPDRPYNEQF
TRBJ1-1,TRBV5-6,ASSPRGGMNTEAF
TRBJ1-1,TRBV23-1,ASSPHSGGRVSEAF
TRBJ2-1,TRBV7-8,ASSLLGLDRYNEQF
TRBJ2-1,TRBV3-1,ASSQVGAGEQF
TRBJ2-5,TRBV18,ASSPRGPPETQY
TRBJ2-1,TRBV7-2,ASSPRGRGPGEQF
TRBJ2-5,TRBV30,AWVPREQETQY
TRBJ2-7,TRBV4-1,ASSQRWSSYEQY
TRBJ1-2,TRBV4-1,ASSQAGINYGYT
TRBJ1-2,TRBV18,ASSPVGGVNGGYT
TRBJ2-1,TRBV18,ASSPRPSYNEQF
TRBJ2-3,TRBV7-9,ASSYIPADTQY
TRBJ2-2,TRBV20-1,SARSGGPNTGELF
TRBJ1-1,TRBV3-1,ASKRQGLNTEAF
TRBJ2-5,TRBV4-1,ASSQQTSGRIGTQY
TRBJ2-6,TRBV7-3,ATLGGSTSGANVLT
TRBJ2-3,TRBV29-1,SVVLLGARSTDTQY
TRBJ1-2,TRBV4-1,ASSQNTGTGENYGYT
TRBJ2-7,TRBV15,ATSRDPASYYEQY